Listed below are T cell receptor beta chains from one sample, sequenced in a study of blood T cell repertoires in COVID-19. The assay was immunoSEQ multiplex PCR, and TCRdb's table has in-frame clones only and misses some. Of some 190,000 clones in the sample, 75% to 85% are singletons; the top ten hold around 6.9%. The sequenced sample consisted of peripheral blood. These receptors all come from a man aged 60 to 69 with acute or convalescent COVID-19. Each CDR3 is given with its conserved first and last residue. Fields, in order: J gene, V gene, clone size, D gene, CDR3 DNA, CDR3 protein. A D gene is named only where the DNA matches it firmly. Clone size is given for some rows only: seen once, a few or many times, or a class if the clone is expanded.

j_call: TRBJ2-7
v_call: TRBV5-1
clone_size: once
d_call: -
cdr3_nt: TGCGCCAGCAGCCTCACCGGGACAATCTCCTACGAGCAGTACTTC
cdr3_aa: CASSLTGTISYEQYF

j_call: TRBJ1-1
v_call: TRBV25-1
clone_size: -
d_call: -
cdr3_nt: TGTGCCAGCAGTGTCCTTGGGGCGCGGACTGAAGCTTTCTTT
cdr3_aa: CASSVLGARTEAFF

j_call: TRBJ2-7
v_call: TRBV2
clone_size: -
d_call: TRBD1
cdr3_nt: TGTGCCAGCAGCCCGGGACAGGGAAGGGAGCAGTACTTC
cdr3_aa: CASSPGQGREQYF

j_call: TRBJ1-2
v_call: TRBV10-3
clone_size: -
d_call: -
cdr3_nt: TGTGCCATCAGTGTCGGAGGGCGGAATCAGAACTATGGCTACACCTTC
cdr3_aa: CAISVGGRNQNYGYTF

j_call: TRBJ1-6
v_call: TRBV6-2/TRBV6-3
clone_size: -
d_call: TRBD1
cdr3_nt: TGTGCCAGCAGTACTGACAGGGACTGGGCTAATTCACCCCTCCACTTT
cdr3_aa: CASSTDRDWANSPLHF

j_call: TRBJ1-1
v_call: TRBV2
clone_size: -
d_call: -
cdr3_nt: TGTGCCAGCAGCAAACAGAGTAACACTGAAGCTTTCTTT
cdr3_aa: CASSKQSNTEAFF

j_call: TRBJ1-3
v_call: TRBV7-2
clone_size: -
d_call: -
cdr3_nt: TGTGCCAGCAGCTTAGCGGACAGTTTTTACTCTGGAAACACCATATATTTT
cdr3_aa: CASSLADSFYSGNTIYF

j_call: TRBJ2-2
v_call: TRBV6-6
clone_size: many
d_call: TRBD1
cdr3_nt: TGTGCCAGCAACACACAGGGGGCGACCACCGGGGAGCTGTTTTTT
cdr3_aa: CASNTQGATTGELFF

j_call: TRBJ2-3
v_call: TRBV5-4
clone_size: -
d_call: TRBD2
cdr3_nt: TGTGCCAGCAGCTTGGTGGGGGGGACGGCTACGCAGTATTTT
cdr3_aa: CASSLVGGTATQYF

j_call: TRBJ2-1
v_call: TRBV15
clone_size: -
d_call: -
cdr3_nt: TGTGCCACCAGCAGAGGGGGTGGAGGGGCCAATGAGCAGTTCTTC
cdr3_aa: CATSRGGGGANEQFF

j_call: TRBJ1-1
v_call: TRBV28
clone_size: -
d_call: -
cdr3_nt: TGTGCCAGCAGTTTAGGGTGGGGGGTGAACACTGAAGCTTTCTTT
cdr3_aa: CASSLGWGVNTEAFF

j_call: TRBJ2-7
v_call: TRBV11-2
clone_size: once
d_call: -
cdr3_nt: TGTGCCAGCAGCTCCCTCAGGGGTACCGGCTACGAGCAGTACTTC
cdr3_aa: CASSSLRGTGYEQYF

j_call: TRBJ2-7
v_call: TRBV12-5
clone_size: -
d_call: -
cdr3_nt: TGTGCTAGTGGTCCGGCCGGACTGGGCCCCTTGAAGCAGTACTTC
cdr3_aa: CASGPAGLGPLKQYF

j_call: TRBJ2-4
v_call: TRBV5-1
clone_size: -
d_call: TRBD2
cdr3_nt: TGCGCCAGCAGCCTAGGGACTAGCGGGTTGCGGGGCATTCAGTACTTC
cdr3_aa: CASSLGTSGLRGIQYF

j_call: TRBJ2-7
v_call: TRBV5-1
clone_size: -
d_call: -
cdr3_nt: TGCGCCAGCAGCTTCCGCCCCTCTCGCGGCGCCCCCTACGAGCAGTACTTC
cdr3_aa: CASSFRPSRGAPYEQYF

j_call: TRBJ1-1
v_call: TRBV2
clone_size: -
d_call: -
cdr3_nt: TGTGCCAGCAGTCAAACGCGGAGTGGTCCTTTCTTT
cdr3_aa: CASSQTRSGPFF

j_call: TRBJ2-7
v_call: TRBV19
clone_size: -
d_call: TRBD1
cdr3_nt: TGTGCCAGTAGTCTCCGACAGGGGCCCTACGAGCAGTACTTC
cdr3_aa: CASSLRQGPYEQYF

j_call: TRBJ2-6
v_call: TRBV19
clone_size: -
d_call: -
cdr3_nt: TGTGCCAGTAGTACTGGACATCTAGTCTCTGGGGCCAACGTCCTGACTTTC
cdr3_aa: CASSTGHLVSGANVLTF

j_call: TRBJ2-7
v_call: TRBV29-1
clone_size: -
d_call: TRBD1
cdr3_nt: TGCAGCGTTTTAGGACAGGGCAGGGGCGAGCAGTACTTC
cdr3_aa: CSVLGQGRGEQYF

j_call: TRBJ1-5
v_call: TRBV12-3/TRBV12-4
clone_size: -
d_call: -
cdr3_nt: TGTGCCAGCAGTTTACACAGGGTCGAACCCCAGCATTTT
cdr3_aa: CASSLHRVEPQHF

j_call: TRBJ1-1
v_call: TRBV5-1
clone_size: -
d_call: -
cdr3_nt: TGCGCCAGCAGCTTGGCCGTGAACACTGAAGCTTTCTTT
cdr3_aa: CASSLAVNTEAFF

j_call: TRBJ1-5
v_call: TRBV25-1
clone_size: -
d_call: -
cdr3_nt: TGTGCCAGCAGTGTGACGGGTAGCAATCAGCCCCAGCATTTT
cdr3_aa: CASSVTGSNQPQHF

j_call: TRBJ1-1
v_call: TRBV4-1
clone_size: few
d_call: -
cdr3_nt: TGCGCCAGCAGCCAAGGCTTGTGGAGCGCCAGACCTCTGAACACTGAAGCTTTCTTT
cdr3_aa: CASSQGLWSARPLNTEAFF

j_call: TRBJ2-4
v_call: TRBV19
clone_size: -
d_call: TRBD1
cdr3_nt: TGTGCCAGTAGTTGGGGGACAGGTCTAGCCAAAAACATTCAGTACTTC
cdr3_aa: CASSWGTGLAKNIQYF

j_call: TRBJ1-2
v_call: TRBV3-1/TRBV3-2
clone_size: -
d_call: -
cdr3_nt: TGTGCCAGCAGCCGACCAAGCGGAGGAAACTATGGCTACACCTTC
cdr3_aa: CASSRPSGGNYGYTF

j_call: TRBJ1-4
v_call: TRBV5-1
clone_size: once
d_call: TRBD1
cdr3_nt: TGCGCCAGCAGCTCGGGACAGGGCAATGAAAAACTGTTTTTT
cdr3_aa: CASSSGQGNEKLFF

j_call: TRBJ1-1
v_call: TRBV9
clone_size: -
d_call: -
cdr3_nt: TGTGCCAGCAGCGTGGGGGGACCGAACACTGAAGCTTTCTTT
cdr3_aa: CASSVGGPNTEAFF

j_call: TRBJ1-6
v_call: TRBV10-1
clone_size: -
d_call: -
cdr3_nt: TGCGCCAGCAGTGACCGGAATTCACCCCTCCACTTT
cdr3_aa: CASSDRNSPLHF

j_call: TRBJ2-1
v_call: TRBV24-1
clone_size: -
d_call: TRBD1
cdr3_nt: TGTGCCACCAGTCGGGGCTACAGGGGGGAATTGAGCTCCTACAATGAGCAGTTCTTC
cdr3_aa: CATSRGYRGELSSYNEQFF

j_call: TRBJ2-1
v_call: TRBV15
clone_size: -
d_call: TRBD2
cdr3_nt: TGTGCCACCAGCCGCAGACTAGCGGGAGAGAGAAATGAGCAGTTCTTC
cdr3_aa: CATSRRLAGERNEQFF

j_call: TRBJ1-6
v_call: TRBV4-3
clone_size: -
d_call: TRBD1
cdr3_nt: TGCGCCAGCAGCCAAGAATTCATGAGGACAGGGAGTAATTCACCCCTCCACTTT
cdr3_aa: CASSQEFMRTGSNSPLHF

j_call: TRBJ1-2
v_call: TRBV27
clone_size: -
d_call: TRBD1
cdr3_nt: TGTGCCAGCAGTCCATATACGGGACAGTTCTTTTCCTATGGCTACACCTTC
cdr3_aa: CASSPYTGQFFSYGYTF

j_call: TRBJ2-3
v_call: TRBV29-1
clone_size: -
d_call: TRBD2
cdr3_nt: TGCAGCGTGGGGACTAGCGGCACAGATACGCAGTATTTT
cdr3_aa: CSVGTSGTDTQYF

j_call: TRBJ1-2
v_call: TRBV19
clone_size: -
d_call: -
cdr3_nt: TGTGCCAGTAGAAGTCCGGACAGCCCTAACTATGGCTACACCTTC
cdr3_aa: CASRSPDSPNYGYTF

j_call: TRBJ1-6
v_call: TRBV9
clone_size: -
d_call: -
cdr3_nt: TGTGCCAGCAGTCTCCTTGGGGACAAGGATTCACCCCTCCACTTT
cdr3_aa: CASSLLGDKDSPLHF

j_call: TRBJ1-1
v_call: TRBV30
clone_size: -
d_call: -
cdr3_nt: TGTGCTTGCGAGACGGGGTTGGCCACTGAAGCTTTCTTT
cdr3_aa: CACETGLATEAFF

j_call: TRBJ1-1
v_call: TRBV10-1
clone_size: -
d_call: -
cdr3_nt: TGCGCCAGCAGTGCCAGGGTTAACACTGAAGCTTTCTTT
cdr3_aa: CASSARVNTEAFF

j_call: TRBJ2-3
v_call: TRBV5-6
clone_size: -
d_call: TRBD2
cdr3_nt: TGTGCCAGCAGCTATCAACTAGCGGGGTATGGGGATACGCAGTATTTT
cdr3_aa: CASSYQLAGYGDTQYF

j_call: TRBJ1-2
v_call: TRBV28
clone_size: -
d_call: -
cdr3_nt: TGTGCCAGCAGTCCCAGGAGGGCAGGTGGAGGCTACACCTTC
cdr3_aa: CASSPRRAGGGYTF

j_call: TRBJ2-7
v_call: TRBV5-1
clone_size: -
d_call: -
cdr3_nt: TGCGCCAGCAGCACCGACAGGTACGAGCAGTACTTC
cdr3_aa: CASSTDRYEQYF

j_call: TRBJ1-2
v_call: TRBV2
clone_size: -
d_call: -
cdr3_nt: TGTGCCAGCAGCGCCAGGGGTGGCTACACCTTC
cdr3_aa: CASSARGGYTF